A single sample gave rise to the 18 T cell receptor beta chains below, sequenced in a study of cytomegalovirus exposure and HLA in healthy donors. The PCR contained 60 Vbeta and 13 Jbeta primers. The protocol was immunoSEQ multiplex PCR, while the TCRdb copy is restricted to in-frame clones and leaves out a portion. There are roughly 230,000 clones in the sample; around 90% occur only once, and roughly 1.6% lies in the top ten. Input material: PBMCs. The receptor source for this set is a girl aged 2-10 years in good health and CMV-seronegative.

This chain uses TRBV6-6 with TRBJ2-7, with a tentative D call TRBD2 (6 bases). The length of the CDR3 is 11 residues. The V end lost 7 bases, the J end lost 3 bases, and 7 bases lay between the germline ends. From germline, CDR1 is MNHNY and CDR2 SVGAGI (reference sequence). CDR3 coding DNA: TGTGCCAGCACGACTAGCTACGAGCAGTACTTC. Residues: CASTTSYEQYF.

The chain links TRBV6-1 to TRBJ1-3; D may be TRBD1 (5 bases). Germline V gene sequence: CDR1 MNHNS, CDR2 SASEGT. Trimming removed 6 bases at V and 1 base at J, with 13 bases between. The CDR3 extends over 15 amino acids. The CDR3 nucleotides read TGTGCCAGCAGCCTCGACGCAGGGTCTGGAAACACCATATATTTT. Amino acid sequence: CASSLDAGSGNTIYF.

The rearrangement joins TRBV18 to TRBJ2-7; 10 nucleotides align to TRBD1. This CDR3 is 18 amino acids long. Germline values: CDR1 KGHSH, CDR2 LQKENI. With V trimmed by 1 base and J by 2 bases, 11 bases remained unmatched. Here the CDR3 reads CASSPHVVFGTGAYEQYF. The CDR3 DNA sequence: TGTGCCAGCTCACCACATGTGGTCTTTGGGACAGGGGCCTACGAGCAGTACTTC. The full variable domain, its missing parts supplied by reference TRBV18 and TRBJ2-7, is NAGVMQNPRHLVRRRGQEARLRCSPMKGHSHVYWYRQLPEEGLKFMVYLQKENIIDESGMPKERFSAEFPKEGPSILRIQQVVRGDSAAYFCASSPHVVFGTGAYEQYFGPGTRLTVT.

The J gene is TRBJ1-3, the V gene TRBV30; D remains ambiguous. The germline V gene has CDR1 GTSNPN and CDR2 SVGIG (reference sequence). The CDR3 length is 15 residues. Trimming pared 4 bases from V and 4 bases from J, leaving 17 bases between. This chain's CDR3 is CAWKPRGARGNTIYF. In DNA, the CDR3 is TGTGCCTGGAAACCTCGGGGAGCCAGGGGAAACACCATATATTTT.

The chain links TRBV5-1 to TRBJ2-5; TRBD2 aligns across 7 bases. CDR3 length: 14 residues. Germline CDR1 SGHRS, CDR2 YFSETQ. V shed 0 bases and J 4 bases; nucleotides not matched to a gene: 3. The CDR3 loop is CASSLGDYAETQYF. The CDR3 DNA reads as TGCGCCAGCAGCTTGGGGGACTACGCAGAGACCCAGTACTTC. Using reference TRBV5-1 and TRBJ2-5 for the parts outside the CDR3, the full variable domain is KAGVTQTPRYLIKTRGQQVTLSCSPISGHRSVSWYQQTPGQGLQFLFEYFSETQRNKGNFPGRFSGRQFSNSRSEMNVSTLELGDSALYLCASSLGDYAETQYFGPGTRLLVL.

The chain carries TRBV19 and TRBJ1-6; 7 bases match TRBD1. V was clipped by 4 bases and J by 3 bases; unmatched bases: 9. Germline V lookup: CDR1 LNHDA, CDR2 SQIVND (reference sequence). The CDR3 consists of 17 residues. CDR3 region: CASSTPPGTDYNSPLHF. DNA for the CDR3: TGTGCCAGTAGTACCCCCCCCGGGACAGACTATAATTCACCCCTCCACTTT.

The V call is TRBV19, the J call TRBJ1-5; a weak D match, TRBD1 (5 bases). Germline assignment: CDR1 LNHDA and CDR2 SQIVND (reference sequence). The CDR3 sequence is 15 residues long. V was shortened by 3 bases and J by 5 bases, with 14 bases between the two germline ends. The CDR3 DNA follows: TGTGCCAGTAGTATTGAGGGACTTTACGATCAGCCCCAGCATTTT. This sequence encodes CASSIEGLYDQPQHF.

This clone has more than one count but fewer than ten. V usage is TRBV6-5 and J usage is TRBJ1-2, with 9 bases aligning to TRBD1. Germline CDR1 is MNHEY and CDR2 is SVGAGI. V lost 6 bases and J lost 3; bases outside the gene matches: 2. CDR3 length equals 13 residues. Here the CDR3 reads CASSRTGDYGYTF. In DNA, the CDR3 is TGTGCCAGCAGCCGGACAGGGGACTATGGCTACACCTTC.

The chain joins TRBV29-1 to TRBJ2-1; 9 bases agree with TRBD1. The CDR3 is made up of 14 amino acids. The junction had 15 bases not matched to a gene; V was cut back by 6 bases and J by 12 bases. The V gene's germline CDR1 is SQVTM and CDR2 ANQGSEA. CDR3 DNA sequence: TGCAGCGTCGACAGGACAGGGGCAAGCTCTGGGCAGTTCTTC. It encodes CSVDRTGASSGQFF.

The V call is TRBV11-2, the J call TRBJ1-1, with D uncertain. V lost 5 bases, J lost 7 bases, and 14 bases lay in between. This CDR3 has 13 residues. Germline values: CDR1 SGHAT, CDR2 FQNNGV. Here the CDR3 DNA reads TGTGCCAGCAGCCCAGTGGGTACAGTTGAAGCTTTCTTT. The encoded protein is CASSPVGTVEAFF.

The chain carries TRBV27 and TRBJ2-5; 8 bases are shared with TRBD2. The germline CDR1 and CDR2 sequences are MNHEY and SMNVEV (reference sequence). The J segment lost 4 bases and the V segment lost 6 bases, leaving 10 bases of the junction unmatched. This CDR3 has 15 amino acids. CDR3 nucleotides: TGTGCCAGCAGACAGAGCGGGAGTTTTGTAGAGACCCAGTACTTC. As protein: CASRQSGSFVETQYF.

CDR3 coding DNA: TGTGCCAGCAGACACACAGATACGCAGTATTTT. It specifies CASRHTDTQYF. The chain employs TRBV27 and TRBJ2-3; the D is unclear. The CDR3 is made up of 11 amino acids. Germline V gene lookup returns CDR1 MNHEY and CDR2 SMNVEV (reference sequence). V lost 6 bases and J lost 2, with 3 bases in between.

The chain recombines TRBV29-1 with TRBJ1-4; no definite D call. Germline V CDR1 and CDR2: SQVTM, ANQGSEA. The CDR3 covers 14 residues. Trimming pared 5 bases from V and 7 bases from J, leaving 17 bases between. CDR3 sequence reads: CSVKMTLVREKLFF. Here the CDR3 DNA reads TGCAGCGTTAAAATGACATTAGTGCGTGAAAAACTGTTTTTT.

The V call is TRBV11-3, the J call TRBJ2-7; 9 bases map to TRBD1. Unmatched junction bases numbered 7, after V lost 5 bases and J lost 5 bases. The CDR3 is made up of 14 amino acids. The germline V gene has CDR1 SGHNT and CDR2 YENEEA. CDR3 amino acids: CASSPGTGSDEQYF. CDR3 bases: TGTGCCAGCAGCCCCGGGACAGGGTCTGACGAGCAGTACTTC. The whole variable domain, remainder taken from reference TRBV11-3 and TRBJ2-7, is EAGVVQSPRYKIIEKKQPVAFWCNPISGHNTLYWYLQNLGQGPELLIRYENEEAVDDSQLPKDRFSAERLKGVDSTLKIQPAELGDSAVYLCASSPGTGSDEQYFGPGTRLTVT.

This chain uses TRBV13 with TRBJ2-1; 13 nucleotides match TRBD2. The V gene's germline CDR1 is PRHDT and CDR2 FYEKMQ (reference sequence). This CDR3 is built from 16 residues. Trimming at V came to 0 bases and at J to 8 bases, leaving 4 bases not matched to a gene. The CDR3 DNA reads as TGTGCCAGCAGCTTAGGGAGACTAGCGGGAGGCGATGAGCAGTTCTTC. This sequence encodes CASSLGRLAGGDEQFF. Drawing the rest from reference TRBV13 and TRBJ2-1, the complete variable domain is AAGVIQSPRHLIKEKRETATLKCYPIPRHDTVYWYQQGPGQDPQFLISFYEKMQSDKGSIPDRFSAQQFSDYHSELNMSSLELGDSALYFCASSLGRLAGGDEQFFGPGTRLTVL.

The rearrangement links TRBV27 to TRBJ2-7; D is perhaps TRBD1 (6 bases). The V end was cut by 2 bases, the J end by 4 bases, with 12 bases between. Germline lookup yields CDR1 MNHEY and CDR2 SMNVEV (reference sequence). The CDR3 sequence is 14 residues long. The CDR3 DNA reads TGTGCCAGCAGTTTAGTCTCAGGGGCGTACGAGCAGTACTTC. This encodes CASSLVSGAYEQYF.

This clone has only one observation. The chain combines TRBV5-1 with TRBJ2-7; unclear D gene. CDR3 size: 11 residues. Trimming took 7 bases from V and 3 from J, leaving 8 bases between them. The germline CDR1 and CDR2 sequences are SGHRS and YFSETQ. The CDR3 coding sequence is TGCGCCAGCCGAGATTACTACGAGCAGTACTTC. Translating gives CASRDYYEQYF.

The DNA for the CDR3 is TGTGCCAGTAGTGTGCAGGGGCCCACTGAAGCTTTCTTT. Its protein is CASSVQGPTEAFF. The genes are TRBV19 and TRBJ1-1; D possibly corresponds to TRBD1 (6 bases). The CDR3 length is 13 residues. The V gene lost 5 bases and the J gene lost 4 bases, with 11 bases spanning the gap. Germline V CDR1 and CDR2: LNHDA, SQIVND (reference sequence).